One T cell receptor (beta chain) is described in this entry. The data derive from a study of T cell changes during pregnancy in multiple sclerosis. The protocol was immunoSEQ multiplex PCR, while the TCRdb copy is restricted to in-frame clones and leaves out a portion. The sample shows around 100,000 clones, 92% of them seen only once. This CDR3 has 14 residues. V gave up 5 bases and J gave up 7 bases; unmatched junction bases: 6. Per germline, CDR1 LNHDA and CDR2 SQIVND (reference sequence). The origin of this receptor is a female donor with multiple sclerosis, enrolled in a pregnancy study. The chain combines TRBV19 with TRBJ2-1; 9 bases are a match to TRBD1. Sequencing was performed on peripheral blood, taken after pregnancy. The CDR3 sequence is CASSAGQGWNEQFF. In DNA, the CDR3 is TGTGCCAGTAGTGCGGGACAGGGTTGGAATGAGCAGTTCTTC.